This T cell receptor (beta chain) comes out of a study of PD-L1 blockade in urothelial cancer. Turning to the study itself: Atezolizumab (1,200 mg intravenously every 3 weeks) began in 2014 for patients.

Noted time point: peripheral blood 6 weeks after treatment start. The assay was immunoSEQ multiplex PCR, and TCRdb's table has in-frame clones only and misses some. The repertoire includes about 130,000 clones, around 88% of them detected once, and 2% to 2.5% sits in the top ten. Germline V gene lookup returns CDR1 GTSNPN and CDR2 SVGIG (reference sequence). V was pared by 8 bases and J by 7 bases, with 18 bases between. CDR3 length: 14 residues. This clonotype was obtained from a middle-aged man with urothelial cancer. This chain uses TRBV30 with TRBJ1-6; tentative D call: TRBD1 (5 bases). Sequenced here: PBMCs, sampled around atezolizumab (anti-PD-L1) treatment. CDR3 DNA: TGTGCCGGTCAAGGCGCAGGGCGGAATTCACCCCTCCACTTT. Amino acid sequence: CAGQGAGRNSPLHF.